What follows are 32 T cell receptor beta chains derived from one specimen sequenced in a study of T cells after yellow fever vaccination. Each CDR3 protein is one row after TCRdb ran MiXCR on the 5' RACE reads. The sample consists of 95,000 to 150,000 distinct CDR3 sequences, about 8.4% of them appearing once. The sample was CD8+ T cells sorted from PBMCs, taken on the day of the yellow fever booster vaccination. The receptor set was obtained from a man aged 18 to 29 who received the YFV17D yellow fever vaccine.

This chain joins TRBV11-2 and TRBJ2-5; D may be TRBD2 (7 bases). Trimming took off 5 bases at V and 3 bases at J, with 19 bases between the two ends. Germline V lookup: CDR1 SGHAT, CDR2 FQNNGV. The CDR3 extends over 16 amino acids. DNA for the CDR3: TGTGCCAGCAGCCTGCCGATCGGGGGGCAAAAAGAGACCCAGTACTTC. It is translated as CASSLPIGGQKETQYF.

CDR3 DNA sequence: TGCAGTGCTAGAGATGCCCGCAGGGGGCTTAGCGGGGAGCTGTTTTTT. Protein sequence: CSARDARRGLSGELFF. The chain couples TRBV20-1 to TRBJ2-2, with 8 bases lining up with TRBD1. CDR1 is DFQATT, CDR2 SNEGSKA, per germline (reference sequence). J gave up 7 bases and V 0 bases, and 10 bases lay outside the gene matches. CDR3 length equals 16 residues.

This clonotype has a count of ten or more. CDR3 in DNA: TGTGCCAGCAGCCAAGTGCTTAGCGGGGTCAATGAGCAGTTCTTC. Protein product: CASSQVLSGVNEQFF. V gene TRBV4-2 combines with J gene TRBJ2-1; 8 bases match TRBD2. The CDR3 sequence is 15 residues long. CDR1 and CDR2 from the germline V gene are LGHNA and YNFKEQ. V lost 1 base, J lost 6 bases, and 5 bases stayed unmatched.

The chain is built from TRBV6-2 or TRBV6-3 and TRBJ2-7; D is perhaps TRBD2 (6 bases). V lost 5 bases and J lost 6, with 17 bases in between. The CDR3 totals 14 residues. Looked up from germline, CDR1 is MNHEY and CDR2 is SVGEGT. CDR3 DNA sequence: TGTGCCAGCAGTCTCCAAGGTGGAGGGCGCGAGCAGTACTTC. The encoded protein is CASSLQGGGREQYF.

The rearrangement uses TRBV11-1 and TRBJ1-1, with D hard to call. This CDR3 has 12 amino acids. V lost 7 bases to trimming and J lost 10 bases, with 16 bases between them. CDR1 is SGHAT and CDR2 is FQDESV in the germline V gene (reference sequence). The CDR3 is CASTGLSGGAFF. The CDR3 nucleotides are TGTGCCAGCACCGGGCTTTCCGGCGGAGCTTTCTTT.

This rearrangement joins TRBV4-1 to TRBJ1-2; tentatively, D is TRBD1 (5 bases). This CDR3 region has 15 residues. V lost 2 bases to trimming and J lost 2 bases, with 12 bases between them. Germline CDR1 MGHRA, CDR2 YSYEKL. CDR3 in DNA: TGCGCCAGCAGCCAACCGGGACGTATGAACTATGGCTACACCTTC. This encodes CASSQPGRMNYGYTF.

The chain carries TRBV12-3 or TRBV12-4 and TRBJ2-7; tentative D call: TRBD2 (5 bases). Trimming removed 1 base from V and 6 bases from J, with 7 bases in between. The CDR3 sequence is 12 residues long. The chain's CDR3 is CASSLVRGEQYF. CDR3 DNA: TGTGCCAGCAGTTTAGTACGGGGCGAGCAGTACTTC.

This clonotype was recorded a few times. This rearrangement joins TRBV19 to TRBJ2-1, with 7 nucleotides matching TRBD2. The V gene's germline CDR1 is LNHDA and CDR2 SQIVND (reference sequence). Trimming at V came to 7 bases and at J to 4 bases, leaving 10 bases not matched to a gene. The CDR3 runs 15 residues. The CDR3 reads CASTPGRAHYNEQFF. CDR3 in DNA: TGTGCCAGTACCCCGGGGAGGGCCCATTACAATGAGCAGTTCTTC. The variable domain in full, with the rest retrieved from reference TRBV19 and TRBJ2-1, is DGGITQSPKYLFRKEGQNVTLSCEQNLNHDAMYWYRQDPGQGLRLIYYSQIVNDFQKGDIAEGYSVSREKKESFPLTVTSAQKNPTAFYLCASTPGRAHYNEQFFGPGTRLTVL.

This clonotype was counted only a few times. The chain has TRBV19 and TRBJ2-2, with D maybe TRBD2 (5 bases). Trimming shortened V by 3 bases and J by 5 bases, and 10 bases separated the two germline ends. Germline values: CDR1 LNHDA, CDR2 SQIVND (reference sequence). This CDR3 is built from 14 residues. The CDR3 protein is CASSISVLTGELFF. The CDR3 DNA sequence: TGTGCCAGTAGTATTAGCGTCTTGACCGGGGAGCTGTTTTTT.

In its sample, this clonotype was seen a few times. The chain is built from TRBV27 and TRBJ2-7, with D perhaps matching TRBD2 (6 bases). V was shortened by 5 bases and J by 5 bases, with 13 bases between the two germline ends. Germline assignment: CDR1 MNHEY and CDR2 SMNVEV (reference sequence). The CDR3 runs to 13 residues. This chain's CDR3 is CASSAGSSHEQYF. The CDR3 nucleotides read TGTGCCAGCAGTGCGGGGTCTTCGCACGAGCAGTACTTC.

This clonotype was counted ten times or more. CDR3 in amino acids: CASSFGDEQFF. As DNA, the CDR3 is TGTGCCAGCAGTTTCGGAGATGAGCAGTTCTTC. The chain joins TRBV12-3 or TRBV12-4 to TRBJ2-1; D is unclear. The CDR3 is 11 amino acids. Trimming took off 3 bases at V and 8 bases at J, with 5 bases between the two ends.

In its sample, this clonotype was seen many times. The rearrangement joins TRBV5-1 to TRBJ2-7, with unresolved D. The germline V gene encodes CDR1 SGHRS and CDR2 YFSETQ. V lost 4 bases and J lost 0, with 8 bases in between. CDR3 length: 13 residues. The CDR3 region has the DNA TGCGCCAGCAGCGAGAGGAGCTCCTACGAGCAGTACTTC. As protein: CASSERSSYEQYF.

This clonotype was observed a handful of times. The gene calls are TRBV5-5 and TRBJ2-7; a weak D match, TRBD1 (5 bases). This CDR3 contains 12 residues. V was clipped by 2 bases and J by 6 bases, with 9 bases between them. Germline V gives CDR1 SGHKS, CDR2 YYEKEE (reference sequence). CDR3 in DNA: TGTGCCAGCAGCTTCCAGGGTGGCGAGCAGTACGTC. Protein product: CASSFQGGEQYV.

This clonotype was observed a few times. The chain has TRBV4-2 and TRBJ1-1; D is perhaps TRBD1 (5 bases). Germline lookup yields CDR1 LGHNA and CDR2 YNFKEQ. V lost 4 bases to trimming and J lost 3 bases, with 12 bases between them. The CDR3 has 14 amino acids. This CDR3 reads CASSPRDADTEAFF. CDR3 nucleotides: TGTGCCAGCAGCCCCCGGGACGCGGACACTGAAGCTTTCTTT.

This clonotype has a handful of counts. This chain uses TRBV4-1 with TRBJ1-2; D gene ambiguous. Trimming left V 0 bases short and J 8 bases short, with 7 bases between. Germline CDR1 is MGHRA and CDR2 is YSYEKL. The CDR3 has 12 amino acids. Written as DNA, the CDR3 is TGCGCCAGCAGCCAAGATTATCTGGGCTACACCTTC. It translates to CASSQDYLGYTF.

The rearrangement links TRBV5-1 to TRBJ2-7; 7 positions match TRBD2. Germline lookup yields CDR1 SGHRS and CDR2 YFSETQ. Germline trimming cut 6 bases from V and 5 bases from J; bases unmatched to any gene: 11. The CDR3 runs to 14 residues. As DNA, the CDR3 is TGCGCCAGCACCTGGGGAGGGTTAGACGACGAGCAGTACTTC. Protein: CASTWGGLDDEQYF.

This clonotype was seen repeatedly, ten times or more. CDR3 residues: CASSEILNSEQYF. In DNA, the CDR3 is TGTGCCAGCAGTGAGATCCTAAACAGCGAGCAGTACTTC. The chain is built from TRBV2 and TRBJ2-7; unclear D gene. Germline V lookup: CDR1 SNHLY, CDR2 FYNNEI. This CDR3 is 13 amino acids long. V lost 3 bases to trimming and J lost 6 bases, with 12 bases between them.

This clonotype has more than one count but fewer than ten. This chain connects TRBV4-1 to TRBJ1-5; D is possibly TRBD1 (6 bases). Germline V gives CDR1 MGHRA, CDR2 YSYEKL. Deletions cut 1 base from V and 9 bases from J, with 13 bases between. The CDR3 has 14 amino acids. The CDR3 sequence: CASSQGTDPRPQHF. The CDR3 DNA sequence: TGCGCCAGCAGCCAAGGGACAGACCCCCGGCCCCAGCATTTT.

This clonotype has more than one count but fewer than ten. This chain links TRBV9 with TRBJ2-1; tentatively, D is TRBD2 (6 bases). The CDR3 extends over 13 amino acids. Looked up from germline, CDR1 is SGDLS and CDR2 is YYNGEE. V lost 4 bases, J lost 7 bases, and 12 bases lay in between. The CDR3 reads CASSTNSGNEQFF. CDR3 nucleotides: TGTGCCAGCAGCACCAACAGCGGGAATGAGCAGTTCTTC.

This clonotype was picked up many times. The chain carries TRBV4-3 and TRBJ2-3; D is undetermined. Germline values: CDR1 LGHNA, CDR2 YSLEER. V was cut by 4 bases and J by 5 bases, with 7 bases left in between. The CDR3 is 12 residues long. The CDR3 loop reads CASSPNGDTQYF. CDR3 bases: TGCGCCAGCAGCCCCAACGGAGATACGCAGTATTTT.

This clonotype was counted many times. This rearrangement joins TRBV5-1 to TRBJ2-2; D is unclear. V lost 2 bases and J lost 6, with 2 bases in between. Germline loops: CDR1 SGHRS, CDR2 YFSETQ. CDR3 length: 11 residues. CDR3 coding DNA: TGCGCCAGCAGCTTTGCCGGGGAGCTGTTTTTT. Amino acid sequence: CASSFAGELFF.

The rearrangement joins TRBV6-2 or TRBV6-3 to TRBJ2-7; 7 nucleotides line up with TRBD1. This CDR3 has 15 residues. V lost 6 bases, J lost 6 bases, and 14 bases stayed unmatched. In germline, CDR1 is MNHEY, CDR2 SVGEGT. The CDR3 reads CASREQTGSFLEQYF. CDR3 nucleotides: TGTGCCAGCAGGGAGCAGACAGGGAGCTTTCTCGAGCAGTACTTC.

This clonotype was counted ten times or more. CDR3 in amino acids: CASSFSSAYEQYF. The CDR3 DNA reads TGTGCCAGCAGTTTCAGCAGTGCCTACGAGCAGTACTTC. This chain connects TRBV28 to TRBJ2-7; D remains ambiguous. The CDR3 runs 13 residues. Germline V lookup: CDR1 MDHEN, CDR2 SYDVKM. V was cut by 3 bases and J by 2 bases, with 8 bases left in between.

This clonotype was seen ten or more times. The chain links TRBV6-5 to TRBJ2-7; no reliable D call. Germline V CDR1 and CDR2: MNHEY, SVGAGI. Trimming removed 7 bases from V and 1 base from J, with 5 bases in between. The CDR3 is 11 residues long. As DNA, the CDR3 is TGTGCCAGCAAAGAGTCCTACGAGCAGTACTTC. Amino acids: CASKESYEQYF.

The chain employs TRBV15 and TRBJ2-7; possibly TRBD2 for D (7 bases). V shed 3 bases and J shed 5 bases, with 17 bases lying between them. Germline CDR1 LNHNV, CDR2 YYDKDF (reference sequence). The CDR3 sequence is 15 residues long. The CDR3 region has the DNA TGTGCCACCAGCAGTGCCGGCGGGGGCGGGGACGAGCAGTACTTC. It translates to CATSSAGGGGDEQYF.

The chain employs TRBV5-5 and TRBJ1-1; D ambiguous. V was trimmed by 2 bases and J by 5 bases, leaving 7 bases between them. CDR1 and CDR2 (germline): SGHKS, YYEKEE (reference sequence). The CDR3 is 12 residues long. The CDR3 DNA reads TGTGCCAGCAGCTTCCCACTTACTGAAGCTTTCTTT. This codes for CASSFPLTEAFF.

The rearrangement uses TRBV27 and TRBJ2-7; D call uncertain. Germline lookup yields CDR1 MNHEY and CDR2 SMNVEV (reference sequence). The CDR3 has 12 amino acids. The ends were cut back, 11 bases at V and 2 bases at J, with 13 bases in the middle. CDR3 protein: CAGDRSPYEQYV. Written as DNA, the CDR3 is TGTGCCGGTGATCGAAGCCCCTACGAGCAGTACGTC.

This clonotype was seen a handful of times. This chain uses TRBV20-1 with TRBJ2-3, with TRBD2 as a possible D gene (5 bases). The CDR3 sequence is 13 residues long. The ends were cut back, 0 bases at V and 6 bases at J, with 10 bases in the middle. Per germline, CDR1 DFQATT and CDR2 SNEGSKA (reference sequence). DNA of the CDR3: TGCAGTGCTAGAGATCGGAGGCTTGATACGCAGTATTTT. This translates into CSARDRRLDTQYF.

This chain connects TRBV7-8 to TRBJ2-5, with 13 bases matching TRBD2. V trimming: 5 bases; J trimming: 4 bases; junction bases outside the gene matches: 4. Germline assignment: CDR1 SGHVS and CDR2 FQNEAQ. CDR3 length: 15 residues. The CDR3 nucleotides read TGTGCCAGCAGCACAAGGACTAGCGGGGGAGAGACCCAGTACTTC. Encoded protein: CASSTRTSGGETQYF.

This clonotype was observed a handful of times. This chain links TRBV4-3 with TRBJ2-5; D might be TRBD1 (6 bases). Germline V lookup: CDR1 LGHNA, CDR2 YSLEER. This CDR3 has 15 amino acids. Trimming shortened V by 0 bases and J by 1 base, and 9 bases separated the two germline ends. CDR3 residues: CASSQDRTAQETQYF. In nucleotides, the CDR3 is TGCGCCAGCAGCCAAGATAGGACAGCCCAAGAGACCCAGTACTTC.

This clonotype has more than one count but fewer than ten. The J gene is TRBJ2-1, the V gene TRBV12-3 or TRBV12-4, with D perhaps matching TRBD1 (5 bases). Trimming took 3 bases from V and 8 from J, leaving 8 bases between them. The CDR3 contains 12 residues. CDR3 protein: CASSFTRDEQFF. As DNA, the CDR3 is TGTGCCAGCAGTTTCACCAGGGATGAGCAGTTCTTC.

This clonotype was counted between two and nine times. The V call is TRBV7-9, the J call TRBJ2-7, with D possibly called TRBD1 or TRBD2 (5 bases each). From germline, CDR1 is SEHNR and CDR2 FQNEAQ (reference sequence). Trimming left V 5 bases short and J 1 base short, with 9 bases between. The CDR3 totals 13 residues. Here the CDR3 reads CASSRDGSYEQYV. For the CDR3, the DNA is TGTGCCAGCAGCCGGGACGGGTCCTACGAGCAGTACGTC.